The rows below give T cell receptor beta chains drawn from one sample of a study of regulatory T cells in long-lasting Graves disease. TCRdb re-derived calls from the multiplex PCR reads in MiXCR, one entry per CDR3 protein. The data hold 400,000 to 450,000 distinct CDR3 sequences, with roughly a quarter observed a single time. Sequences were derived from peripheral blood mononuclear cells (PBMCs), sampled when the disease was refractory, from a patient treated with antithyroid drugs. These receptors originate from a female donor with Graves disease. CDR3s include the opening cysteine and the closing phenylalanine or tryptophan. D genes are given only for firm matches. Clone size appears in some rows only: once, few, many, or a class for an expanded clone.

CDR3aa: CSADGGQGMRRYNEQFF
CDR3nt: TGCAGCGCTGATGGTGGACAGGGGATGAGACGCTACAATGAGCAGTTCTTC
d_gene: TRBD1
v_gene: TRBV29-1
j_gene: TRBJ2-1
abundance: .

CDR3aa: CASSMALAGAQPQHF
CDR3nt: TGTGCCAGTAGTATGGCCCTCGCTGGGGCTCAGCCCCAGCATTTT
d_gene: .
v_gene: TRBV19
j_gene: TRBJ1-5
abundance: few

CDR3aa: CASSLSSGGDSGANVLTF
CDR3nt: TGCGCCAGCAGCTTATCGAGCGGGGGGGACTCTGGGGCCAACGTCCTGACTTTC
d_gene: TRBD2
v_gene: TRBV5-1
j_gene: TRBJ2-6
abundance: few

CDR3aa: CAISVPSGTENYGYNF
CDR3nt: TGTGCCATCAGTGTTCCCTCCGGGACGGAAAACTATGGCTACAACTTC
d_gene: .
v_gene: TRBV10-3
j_gene: TRBJ1-2
abundance: once

CDR3aa: CASRPRWGDGYTF
CDR3nt: TGTGCCAGCAGACCCAGGTGGGGAGATGGCTACACCTTC
d_gene: .
v_gene: TRBV6-1
j_gene: TRBJ1-2
abundance: many

CDR3aa: CASSLDLGQPQHF
CDR3nt: TGTGCCAGCAGCTTAGATCTGGGTCAGCCCCAGCATTTT
d_gene: .
v_gene: TRBV11-2
j_gene: TRBJ1-5
abundance: .

CDR3aa: CASSLRESLYEQYF
CDR3nt: TGTGCTAGCAGCTTGCGGGAGAGCCTCTACGAGCAGTACTTC
d_gene: TRBD2
v_gene: TRBV7-2
j_gene: TRBJ2-7
abundance: few

CDR3aa: CASSLNPGGGTEAFF
CDR3nt: TGTGCCAGCAGCCTAAACCCAGGAGGGGGCACTGAAGCTTTCTTT
d_gene: .
v_gene: TRBV7-2
j_gene: TRBJ1-1
abundance: many

CDR3aa: CSVVNLAGPYEQYF
CDR3nt: TGCAGCGTTGTTAATCTAGCGGGGCCGTACGAGCAGTACTTC
d_gene: TRBD2
v_gene: TRBV29-1
j_gene: TRBJ2-7
abundance: few

CDR3aa: CASSRQGGLAEKLFF
CDR3nt: TGTGCCAGCAGTCGGCAGGGAGGCCTAGCCGAAAAACTGTTTTTT
d_gene: .
v_gene: TRBV12-3/TRBV12-4
j_gene: TRBJ1-4
abundance: many

CDR3aa: CASSFEGRNTEAFF
CDR3nt: TGCGCCAGCAGCTTCGAGGGGCGGAACACTGAAGCTTTCTTT
d_gene: .
v_gene: TRBV5-1
j_gene: TRBJ1-1
abundance: many

CDR3aa: CASSPGTSGRDTDTQYF
CDR3nt: TGTGCCAGCAGTCCAGGGACTAGCGGGAGAGATACAGATACGCAGTATTTT
d_gene: TRBD2
v_gene: TRBV28
j_gene: TRBJ2-3
abundance: .

CDR3aa: CASSLFIAGGQETQYF
CDR3nt: TGTGCCAGCAGTTTATTTATTGCGGGAGGGCAAGAGACCCAGTACTTC
d_gene: TRBD2
v_gene: TRBV28
j_gene: TRBJ2-5
abundance: many

CDR3aa: CASSRGAGAMNTEAFF
CDR3nt: TGCGCCAGCAGCCGGGGGGCAGGGGCTATGAACACTGAAGCTTTCTTT
d_gene: .
v_gene: TRBV5-1
j_gene: TRBJ1-1
abundance: few

CDR3aa: CASSLKQAFQSVEKLFF
CDR3nt: TGTGCCAGCAGCTTAAAACAGGCGTTTCAGTCAGTTGAAAAACTGTTTTTT
d_gene: .
v_gene: TRBV7-2
j_gene: TRBJ1-4
abundance: many

CDR3aa: CSVDAQETQYF
CDR3nt: TGCAGTGTCGACGCGCAAGAGACCCAGTACTTC
d_gene: .
v_gene: TRBV20-1
j_gene: TRBJ2-5
abundance: .

CDR3aa: CASSLLAENTGELFF
CDR3nt: TGTGCCAGCAGTTTACTGGCAGAGAACACCGGGGAGCTGTTTTTT
d_gene: .
v_gene: TRBV28
j_gene: TRBJ2-2
abundance: .

CDR3aa: CASSSGQSNSPLHF
CDR3nt: TGTGCCAGCAGCTCGGGACAGAGCAATTCACCCCTCCACTTT
d_gene: TRBD1
v_gene: TRBV2
j_gene: TRBJ1-6
abundance: many

CDR3aa: CASSAAGANSGNTIYF
CDR3nt: TGTGCCAGCAGCGCGGCCGGTGCCAACTCTGGAAACACCATATATTTT
d_gene: .
v_gene: TRBV28
j_gene: TRBJ1-3
abundance: many

CDR3aa: CSAGSETQYF
CDR3nt: TGCAGTGCTGGGAGCGAGACCCAGTACTTC
d_gene: .
v_gene: TRBV20-1
j_gene: TRBJ2-5
abundance: many

CDR3aa: CSATRQGQGEQYF
CDR3nt: TGCAGTGCCACGCGACAGGGTCAAGGCGAGCAGTACTTC
d_gene: TRBD1
v_gene: TRBV20-1
j_gene: TRBJ2-7
abundance: many

CDR3aa: CASHRGPQETQYF
CDR3nt: TGTGCCAGCCACCGGGGACCCCAAGAGACCCAGTACTTC
d_gene: .
v_gene: TRBV28
j_gene: TRBJ2-5
abundance: many

CDR3aa: CASSPRTGEETQYF
CDR3nt: TGTGCCAGCAGTCCCCGTACGGGAGAAGAGACCCAGTACTTC
d_gene: .
v_gene: TRBV12-3/TRBV12-4
j_gene: TRBJ2-5
abundance: many

CDR3aa: CSAPRLRGSAEAFF
CDR3nt: TGCAGTGCTCCTCGACTGCGAGGGAGCGCTGAAGCTTTCTTT
d_gene: .
v_gene: TRBV20-1
j_gene: TRBJ1-1
abundance: many

CDR3aa: CASSQAAFSGNTIYF
CDR3nt: TGTGCCAGCAGCCAAGCCGCATTCTCTGGAAACACCATATATTTT
d_gene: .
v_gene: TRBV14
j_gene: TRBJ1-3
abundance: .

CDR3aa: CASSSSGTIQYF
CDR3nt: TGTGCCAGCAGTTCGTCCGGGACCATCCAGTACTTC
d_gene: .
v_gene: TRBV6-9
j_gene: TRBJ2-4
abundance: many

CDR3aa: CASSFTRDRGRETQYF
CDR3nt: TGTGCCAGCAGCTTTACGAGGGACAGGGGAAGAGAGACCCAGTACTTC
d_gene: TRBD1
v_gene: TRBV7-2
j_gene: TRBJ2-5
abundance: many

CDR3aa: CASSLVGSGFFSYEQYF
CDR3nt: TGTGCCAGCAGCTTAGTCGGTAGCGGGTTTTTTTCCTACGAGCAGTACTTC
d_gene: TRBD2
v_gene: TRBV7-2
j_gene: TRBJ2-7
abundance: many

CDR3aa: CASSLNPFQEFGYTF
CDR3nt: TGTGCCAGCAGCCTTAACCCCTTTCAGGAGTTTGGCTACACCTTC
d_gene: .
v_gene: TRBV7-2
j_gene: TRBJ1-2
abundance: many

CDR3aa: CASSFASNTGELFF
CDR3nt: TGTGCCAGCAGCTTTGCTTCGAACACCGGGGAGCTGTTTTTT
d_gene: .
v_gene: TRBV11-3
j_gene: TRBJ2-2
abundance: few

CDR3aa: CASSDNYGYTF
CDR3nt: TGTGCCAGCAGCGACAACTATGGCTACACCTTC
d_gene: .
v_gene: TRBV6-1
j_gene: TRBJ1-2
abundance: many

CDR3aa: CASSYSERGAYEQYF
CDR3nt: TGTGCCAGCAGTTACTCGGAAAGGGGTGCCTACGAGCAGTACTTC
d_gene: .
v_gene: TRBV6-5
j_gene: TRBJ2-7
abundance: many

CDR3aa: CASSEPRDRSYEQYF
CDR3nt: TGTGCCAGCAGTGAACCGAGGGACCGCTCCTACGAGCAGTACTTC
d_gene: .
v_gene: TRBV6-1
j_gene: TRBJ2-7
abundance: many

CDR3aa: CASPRQSYYEQYF
CDR3nt: TGTGCCAGCCCACGACAAAGTTACTACGAGCAGTACTTC
d_gene: .
v_gene: TRBV18
j_gene: TRBJ2-7
abundance: .

CDR3aa: CSVEEDYGYTF
CDR3nt: TGCAGCGTTGAAGAGGACTATGGCTACACCTTC
d_gene: .
v_gene: TRBV29-1
j_gene: TRBJ1-2
abundance: few

CDR3aa: CASSQGQGVNYGYTF
CDR3nt: TGTGCCAGCAGTCAAGGACAGGGGGTTAACTATGGCTACACCTTC
d_gene: TRBD1
v_gene: TRBV2
j_gene: TRBJ1-2
abundance: .

CDR3aa: CASSSGGKNIQYF
CDR3nt: TGTGCCAGTAGTTCGGGGGGCAAAAACATTCAGTACTTC
d_gene: TRBD2
v_gene: TRBV19
j_gene: TRBJ2-4
abundance: few

CDR3aa: CASNPSGPGELFF
CDR3nt: TGTGCCAGCAACCCCTCGGGACCCGGGGAGCTGTTTTTT
d_gene: .
v_gene: TRBV27
j_gene: TRBJ2-2
abundance: once

CDR3aa: CASRRQGQLSYEQYF
CDR3nt: TGTGCCAGCAGACGCCAGGGACAGCTATCCTACGAGCAGTACTTC
d_gene: TRBD1
v_gene: TRBV12-3/TRBV12-4
j_gene: TRBJ2-7
abundance: many

CDR3aa: CASSYRGTPSNQPQHF
CDR3nt: TGTGCCAGCAGCTATCGGGGGACACCTAGCAATCAGCCCCAGCATTTT
d_gene: .
v_gene: TRBV5-6
j_gene: TRBJ1-5
abundance: .

CDR3aa: CASSQTGTGSPLHF
CDR3nt: TGTGCCAGCAGCCAAACAGGGACGGGGTCACCCCTCCACTTT
d_gene: .
v_gene: TRBV28
j_gene: TRBJ1-6
abundance: many

CDR3aa: CASSLDVLAGEIAKNIQYF
CDR3nt: TGTGCCAGCAGCTTAGATGTCCTAGCGGGGGAGATAGCCAAAAACATTCAGTACTTC
d_gene: TRBD2
v_gene: TRBV11-2
j_gene: TRBJ2-4
abundance: many

CDR3aa: CAWRTGRAIQYEQYF
CDR3nt: TGTGCCTGGAGAACCGGGAGGGCCATACAGTACGAGCAGTACTTC
d_gene: TRBD2
v_gene: TRBV30
j_gene: TRBJ2-7
abundance: many

CDR3aa: CSARGTATSTDTQYF
CDR3nt: TGCAGTGCTAGGGGGACCGCCACTAGCACAGATACGCAGTATTTT
d_gene: .
v_gene: TRBV20-1
j_gene: TRBJ2-3
abundance: few

CDR3aa: CASSKGPNPNYGYTF
CDR3nt: TGTGCCAGCAGTAAAGGACCCAACCCTAACTATGGCTACACCTTC
d_gene: .
v_gene: TRBV3-1
j_gene: TRBJ1-2
abundance: few

CDR3aa: CSAIVFDRLGGDYGYTF
CDR3nt: TGCAGTGCTATAGTTTTTGATAGACTGGGAGGGGACTATGGCTACACCTTC
d_gene: .
v_gene: TRBV20-1
j_gene: TRBJ1-2
abundance: many

CDR3aa: CASSIAKGYEQYF
CDR3nt: TGTGCCAGTAGTATAGCTAAGGGGTACGAGCAGTACTTC
d_gene: .
v_gene: TRBV19
j_gene: TRBJ2-7
abundance: .

CDR3aa: CASSQEGQGGTEAFF
CDR3nt: TGCGCCAGCAGCCAAGAAGGGCAGGGAGGTACTGAAGCTTTCTTT
d_gene: .
v_gene: TRBV4-1
j_gene: TRBJ1-1
abundance: few

CDR3aa: CASSQGLSLAQETQYF
CDR3nt: TGCGCCAGCAGCCAAGGACTGTCACTCGCCCAAGAGACCCAGTACTTC
d_gene: .
v_gene: TRBV5-1
j_gene: TRBJ2-5
abundance: few

CDR3aa: CASSSAPGTTYEQYF
CDR3nt: TGTGCCAGCAGCTCCGCCCCCGGCACGACCTACGAGCAGTACTTC
d_gene: .
v_gene: TRBV7-2
j_gene: TRBJ2-7
abundance: many

CDR3aa: CASRYRGRETEAFF
CDR3nt: TGTGCCAGCAGATACAGGGGGCGAGAGACTGAAGCTTTCTTT
d_gene: TRBD1
v_gene: TRBV7-8
j_gene: TRBJ1-1
abundance: .

CDR3aa: CASSLAPQGNKGYEQYF
CDR3nt: TGTGCCAGCAGCTTAGCTCCTCAGGGGAATAAAGGCTACGAGCAGTACTTC
d_gene: .
v_gene: TRBV7-6
j_gene: TRBJ2-7
abundance: .

CDR3aa: CASSPIGTANYGYTF
CDR3nt: TGTGCCAGCAGCCCTATAGGGACAGCGAACTATGGCTACACCTTC
d_gene: TRBD1
v_gene: TRBV14
j_gene: TRBJ1-2
abundance: few

CDR3aa: CASRTVGGAETQYF
CDR3nt: TGTGCCAGCCGGACCGTGGGAGGGGCTGAGACCCAGTACTTC
d_gene: TRBD2
v_gene: TRBV6-2/TRBV6-3
j_gene: TRBJ2-5
abundance: .

CDR3aa: CASSLEVYSYEQYF
CDR3nt: TGTGCCAGCAGCTTAGAAGTCTACTCCTACGAGCAGTACTTC
d_gene: .
v_gene: TRBV7-8
j_gene: TRBJ2-7
abundance: .

CDR3aa: CASNDRGTYGYTF
CDR3nt: TGTGCCAGCAACGACAGGGGGACCTATGGCTACACCTTC
d_gene: TRBD1
v_gene: TRBV12-3/TRBV12-4
j_gene: TRBJ1-2
abundance: many

CDR3aa: CASSWTSGVQETQYF
CDR3nt: TGTGCCAGCAGCTGGACTAGCGGGGTACAAGAGACCCAGTACTTC
d_gene: TRBD2
v_gene: TRBV7-2
j_gene: TRBJ2-5
abundance: .

CDR3aa: CASSQDSPGMREKLFF
CDR3nt: TGTGCCAGCAGCCAAGACTCTCCGGGGATGCGAGAAAAACTGTTTTTT
d_gene: .
v_gene: TRBV3-1
j_gene: TRBJ1-4
abundance: many

CDR3aa: CASSLILGAKVGANVLTF
CDR3nt: TGCGCCAGCAGCTTGATCCTGGGGGCGAAGGTTGGGGCCAACGTCCTGACTTTC
d_gene: .
v_gene: TRBV5-1
j_gene: TRBJ2-6
abundance: few